The rows below give T cell receptor beta chains drawn from one sample of a study of beta chain features in type 1 diabetes. Measured with immunoSEQ multiplex PCR; TCRdb has only the in-frame clones, and not every one. The table records about 160,000 clones, around 10% of them present only once. Sequencing was performed on central memory CD4+ T cells from blood. These receptors were taken from a man aged 30 to 45 with type 1 diabetes. Each CDR3 is given with its conserved first and last residue. Each record gives: J gene, V gene, CDR3 protein.

J: TRBJ1-2; V: TRBV7-2; CDR3: CASNPSIVGPLLNYGYTF
J: TRBJ2-2; V: TRBV9; CDR3: CASSVGLPGELFF
J: TRBJ2-2; V: TRBV6-5; CDR3: CASRQGVGELFF
J: TRBJ1-1; V: TRBV25-1; CDR3: CASARGQFSEAFF
J: TRBJ2-3; V: TRBV9; CDR3: CASSVGRDTQYF
J: TRBJ2-2; V: TRBV11-3; CDR3: CASSLSLNAGELFF
J: TRBJ1-2; V: TRBV4-3; CDR3: CASSLAGTPLYGYTF
J: TRBJ2-1; V: TRBV5-1; CDR3: CASSLDSGRRAYNEQFF
J: TRBJ2-7; V: TRBV9; CDR3: CASSVSASGKLPYEQYF
J: TRBJ1-4; V: TRBV30; CDR3: CAWDRTATNEKLFF
J: TRBJ2-7; V: TRBV28; CDR3: CASRASGAYSYEQYF
J: TRBJ1-1; V: TRBV7-2; CDR3: CASSLSFVNTEAFF
J: TRBJ2-1; V: TRBV7-3; CDR3: CASSLGTSGYNEQFF
J: TRBJ2-7; V: TRBV5-1; CDR3: CASSGLTVNYEQYF
J: TRBJ1-1; V: TRBV19; CDR3: CASSIIQGTNEAFF
J: TRBJ2-3; V: TRBV11-2; CDR3: CASSPDTVAADTQYF
J: TRBJ2-5; V: TRBV28; CDR3: CASTHPRRSQETQYF
J: TRBJ2-7; V: TRBV28; CDR3: CASSLQGQLKLQYF
J: TRBJ2-5; V: TRBV2; CDR3: CASSGRDRETQYF
J: TRBJ1-2; V: TRBV7-9; CDR3: CASSTFTGVGYGYTF
J: TRBJ2-5; V: TRBV29-1; CDR3: CSVEPRGREETQYF
J: TRBJ2-4; V: TRBV5-4; CDR3: CASSRRAGAKNIQYF
J: TRBJ2-7; V: TRBV5-1; CDR3: CASSLTSGSYEQYF
J: TRBJ1-1; V: TRBV9; CDR3: CASSATGDLNTEAFF
J: TRBJ2-7; V: TRBV6-5; CDR3: CASSYSASGGSYEQYF
J: TRBJ2-1; V: TRBV4-3; CDR3: CASSPHGTSGGPYSYNEQFF
J: TRBJ1-3; V: TRBV6-6; CDR3: CASSSQGLAGNTIYF
J: TRBJ2-7; V: TRBV5-1; CDR3: CASSFDFYEQYF
J: TRBJ2-7; V: TRBV7-9; CDR3: CASSFQRDSYEQYF
J: TRBJ2-7; V: TRBV6-5; CDR3: CASSTGREQYF
J: TRBJ2-1; V: TRBV10-3; CDR3: CAIGGKEQFF
J: TRBJ1-4; V: TRBV7-9; CDR3: CASSGGGTGREKLFF
J: TRBJ2-2; V: TRBV19; CDR3: CASSILPWSTNVGELFF
J: TRBJ2-7; V: TRBV5-1; CDR3: CASSLVQGPYEQYF
J: TRBJ2-5; V: TRBV5-1; CDR3: CASSLGEVGETQYF